The sequence of this T cell receptor beta chain was determined in a study of shared T cell receptors in the human thymus (dated by TCRdb to the early 2020s). Notes on the research overall: The study investigated the way shared, self-reactive T-cell receptor alpha chains are produced in the human thymus.

From a lookup of the germline V gene, CDR1 and CDR2 are LGHNT and FRNRAP. The CDR3 covers 16 residues, taking in both the cysteine and the phenylalanine. Kept here is only the CDR3 DNA, which spans 48 bases and is read in frame from base 1. The junction carries 18 bases between V and J, which are trimmed by 7 bases and 0 bases respectively. For this clone: Its antigen has not been determined. Base qualities are not recorded, but no much larger clone differs from it by a single base.

Preparation of the library involved the immunoSEQ multiplex PCR assay. TCRdb took this table from immuneACCESS and kept in-frame rearrangements with V and J called. Such tables lack part of the clones; where checked against another copy, unresolved V genes explain under half of the gap, and the rest is unexplained. The sample table shows fewer than 700,000 clones, and 85% to 90% are seen once. The ten biggest clones cover 0.0095% to 0.013% of the sample. These data are also associated with another study on human thymus T cells. The second paper further reports: The donors were immunologically healthy infants in Finland who had open corrective cardiac surgery for congenital heart defects. Thymus tissue was obtained as surgical resects removed during corrective cardiac surgery. V and J gene segment usage appeared biased in both thymic and peripheral blood repertoires. Highly overlapping thymic TCR repertoires among unrelated individuals were reported in the related research. The study described the TCR alpha and beta repertoires in about eight infant thymus samples and a few matching peripheral blood samples. Donor ages ranging from roughly 7 to 250 days were recorded, and a handful of male and a couple of female infants were included in the cohort. After being mechanically released from the tissue, thymocytes were kept at -70 degrees C in pellets of roughly 8.5-34 million cells. A QIAsymphony instrument was used to extract genomic DNA from frozen cell pellets. The immunoSEQ multiplex PCR assay was used to amplify the TCRB and TCRAD loci from a standardized amount of quality-controlled genomic DNA. The V(D)J region was spanned by amplicons of a length sufficient to cover the CDR3 and to identify V and J genes. The amplicons were sequenced on an Illumina platform via the commercial immunoSEQ service. Corrections for primer bias and sequencing errors followed previously described methods, while TCRAD and TCRB definitions were based on the IMGT database. The repertoires were analysed using immunoSEQ Analyzer 3.0 and VDJTools for basic statistics, V/J segment usage, diversity estimates, rarefaction and pairwise overlap. Chao1, ChaoE, Efron-Thisted, Shannon and inverse Simpson indices were used to estimate diversity, which was also estimated on datasets down-sampled to the smallest sample. For repertoire overlap, CDR3 nucleotide sequence, V gene and J gene had to match strictly, and clustering was done by Jaccard-based multidimensional scaling. On average, thymus samples gave 800,000 or so unique TCRB clonotypes, whereas blood samples gave around 80,000.

This sequence uses TRBV12-5 and TRBJ1-2; the D gene is possibly TRBD1, with 5 bases matching. Material for sequencing was thymocytes. The sequence came from a boy less than two years old with a congenital heart defect. Donor details come from another sample of the same person, matched by shared clones. Read as DNA, the sequence is TGTGCTAGTGCCTCCAATGGGGCAGCGACTAACTATGGCTACACCTTC. This translates into CASASNGAATNYGYTF.